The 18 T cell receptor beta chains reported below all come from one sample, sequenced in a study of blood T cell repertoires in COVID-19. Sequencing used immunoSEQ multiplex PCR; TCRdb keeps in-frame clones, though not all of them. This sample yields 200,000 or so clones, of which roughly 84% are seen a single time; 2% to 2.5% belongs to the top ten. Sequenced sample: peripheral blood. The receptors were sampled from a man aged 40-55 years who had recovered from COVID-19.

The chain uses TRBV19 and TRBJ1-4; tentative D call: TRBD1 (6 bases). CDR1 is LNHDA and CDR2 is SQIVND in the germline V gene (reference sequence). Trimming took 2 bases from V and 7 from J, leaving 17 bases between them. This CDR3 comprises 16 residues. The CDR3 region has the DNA TGTGCCAGTAGTATACTAGGTGGGGGGGCCGGTGAAAAACTGTTTTTT. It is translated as CASSILGGGAGEKLFF.

The CDR3 sequence: CAISEGTSGDTQYF. The CDR3 region has the DNA TGTGCCATCAGTGAGGGGACTAGCGGAGATACGCAGTATTTT. This chain uses TRBV10-3 with TRBJ2-3; 11 bases map to TRBD2. This CDR3 has 14 amino acids. CDR1 is ENHRY, CDR2 SYGVKD, per germline. V gave up 2 bases and J gave up 5 bases; unmatched junction bases: 0.

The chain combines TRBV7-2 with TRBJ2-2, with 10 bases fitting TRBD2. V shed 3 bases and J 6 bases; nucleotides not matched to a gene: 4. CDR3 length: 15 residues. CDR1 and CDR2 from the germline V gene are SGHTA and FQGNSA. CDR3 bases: TGTGCCAGCAGCTTCAAAGCGGGAGGGGCCGGGGAGCTGTTTTTT. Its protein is CASSFKAGGAGELFF.

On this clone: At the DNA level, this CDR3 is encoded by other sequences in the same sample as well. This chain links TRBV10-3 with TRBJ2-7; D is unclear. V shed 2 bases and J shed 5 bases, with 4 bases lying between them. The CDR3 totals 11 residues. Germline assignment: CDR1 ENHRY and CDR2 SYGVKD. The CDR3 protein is CAISEGHEQYF. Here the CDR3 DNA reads TGTGCCATCAGTGAGGGGCACGAGCAGTACTTC.

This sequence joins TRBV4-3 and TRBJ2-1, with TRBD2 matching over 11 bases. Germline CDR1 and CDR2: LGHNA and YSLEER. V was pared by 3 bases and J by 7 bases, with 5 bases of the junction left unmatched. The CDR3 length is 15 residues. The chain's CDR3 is CASSQGSGRDNEQFF. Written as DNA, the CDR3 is TGCGCCAGCAGCCAGGGTAGCGGGAGGGATAATGAGCAGTTCTTC.

CDR3 DNA: TGTGCCACCTCTGGACGTGGTAAAATCAGCGGTAACTATGGCTACACCTTC. This translates into CATSGRGKISGNYGYTF. The chain recombines TRBV27 with TRBJ1-2; D gene unclear. Looked up from germline, CDR1 is MNHEY and CDR2 is SMNVEV (reference sequence). The CDR3 spans 17 residues. The V end lost 10 bases, the J end lost 1 base, and 25 bases lay between the germline ends.

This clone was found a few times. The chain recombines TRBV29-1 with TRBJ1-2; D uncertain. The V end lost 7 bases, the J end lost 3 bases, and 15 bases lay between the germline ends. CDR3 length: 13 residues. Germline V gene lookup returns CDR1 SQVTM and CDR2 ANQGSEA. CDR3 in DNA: TGCAGCGCGTGGCTGGGCTCGGACTATGGCTACACCTTC. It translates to CSAWLGSDYGYTF.

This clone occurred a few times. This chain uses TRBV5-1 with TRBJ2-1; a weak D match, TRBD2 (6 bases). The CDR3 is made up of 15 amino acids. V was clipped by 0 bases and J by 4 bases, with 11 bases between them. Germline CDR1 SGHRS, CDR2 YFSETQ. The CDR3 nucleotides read TGCGCCAGCAGCTTGGCTAACGGGAGATACAATGAGCAGTTCTTC. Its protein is CASSLANGRYNEQFF.

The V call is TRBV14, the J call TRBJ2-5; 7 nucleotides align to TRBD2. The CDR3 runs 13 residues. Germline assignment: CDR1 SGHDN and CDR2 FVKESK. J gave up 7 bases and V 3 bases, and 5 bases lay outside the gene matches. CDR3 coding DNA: TGTGCCAGCAGCCAGGGCCCGGGGGGGACCCAGTACTTC. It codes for CASSQGPGGTQYF. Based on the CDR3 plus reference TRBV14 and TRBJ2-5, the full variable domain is EAGVTQFPSHSVIEKGQTVTLRCDPISGHDNLYWYRRVMGKEIKFLLHFVKESKQDESGMPNNRFLAERTGGTYSTLKVQPAELEDSGVYFCASSQGPGGTQYFGPGTRLLVL.

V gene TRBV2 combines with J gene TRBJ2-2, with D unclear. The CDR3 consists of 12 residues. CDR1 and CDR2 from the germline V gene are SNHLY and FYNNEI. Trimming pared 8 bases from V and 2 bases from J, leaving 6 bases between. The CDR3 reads CASSLNTGELFF. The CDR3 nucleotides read TGTGCCAGCTCTCTAAACACCGGGGAGCTGTTTTTT.

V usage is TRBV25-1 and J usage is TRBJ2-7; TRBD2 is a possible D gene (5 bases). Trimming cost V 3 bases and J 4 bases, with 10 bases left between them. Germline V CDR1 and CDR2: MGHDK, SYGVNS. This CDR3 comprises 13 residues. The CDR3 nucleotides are TGTGCCAGCAGTGACTCTGACTATTACGAGCAGTACTTC. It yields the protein CASSDSDYYEQYF.

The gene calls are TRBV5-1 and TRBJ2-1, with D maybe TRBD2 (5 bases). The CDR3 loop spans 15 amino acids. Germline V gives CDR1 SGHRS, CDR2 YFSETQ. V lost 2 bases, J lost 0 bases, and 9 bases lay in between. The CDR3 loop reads CASSFRAGSYNEQFF. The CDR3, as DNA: TGCGCCAGCAGCTTCCGGGCGGGCTCCTACAATGAGCAGTTCTTC.

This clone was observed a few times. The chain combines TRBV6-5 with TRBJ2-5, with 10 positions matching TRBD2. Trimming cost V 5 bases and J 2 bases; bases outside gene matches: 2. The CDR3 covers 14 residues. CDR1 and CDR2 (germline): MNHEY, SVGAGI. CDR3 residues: CASSRTSGQETQYF. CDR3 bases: TGTGCCAGCAGTCGGACTAGCGGACAAGAGACCCAGTACTTC.

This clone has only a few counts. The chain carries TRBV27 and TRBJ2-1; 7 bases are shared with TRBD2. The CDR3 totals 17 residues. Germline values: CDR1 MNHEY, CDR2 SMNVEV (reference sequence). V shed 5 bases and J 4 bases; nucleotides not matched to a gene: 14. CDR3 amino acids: CASSPSRSSGLYNEQFF. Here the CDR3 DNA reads TGTGCCAGCAGTCCTAGCCGTTCTAGCGGCCTGTACAATGAGCAGTTCTTC.

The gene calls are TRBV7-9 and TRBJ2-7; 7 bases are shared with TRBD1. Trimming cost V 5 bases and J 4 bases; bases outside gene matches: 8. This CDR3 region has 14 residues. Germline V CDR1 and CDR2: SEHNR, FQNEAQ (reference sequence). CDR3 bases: TGTGCCAGCAGCCGCAACCGGGACAGTTACGAGCAGTACTTC. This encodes CASSRNRDSYEQYF.

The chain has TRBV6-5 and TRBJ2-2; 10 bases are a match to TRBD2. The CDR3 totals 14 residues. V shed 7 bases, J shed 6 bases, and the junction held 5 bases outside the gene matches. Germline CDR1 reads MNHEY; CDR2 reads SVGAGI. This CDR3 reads CASNQREGAGELFF. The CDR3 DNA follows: TGTGCCAGCAATCAGCGGGAGGGCGCCGGGGAGCTGTTTTTT.

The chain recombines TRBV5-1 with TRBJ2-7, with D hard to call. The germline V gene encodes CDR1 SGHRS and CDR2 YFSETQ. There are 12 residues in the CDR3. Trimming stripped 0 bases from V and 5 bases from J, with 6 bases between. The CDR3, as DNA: TGCGCCAGCAGCTTGGGGCCCCACGAGCAGTACTTC. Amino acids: CASSLGPHEQYF. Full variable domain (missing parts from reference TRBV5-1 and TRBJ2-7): KAGVTQTPRYLIKTRGQQVTLSCSPISGHRSVSWYQQTPGQGLQFLFEYFSETQRNKGNFPGRFSGRQFSNSRSEMNVSTLELGDSALYLCASSLGPHEQYFGPGTRLTVT.

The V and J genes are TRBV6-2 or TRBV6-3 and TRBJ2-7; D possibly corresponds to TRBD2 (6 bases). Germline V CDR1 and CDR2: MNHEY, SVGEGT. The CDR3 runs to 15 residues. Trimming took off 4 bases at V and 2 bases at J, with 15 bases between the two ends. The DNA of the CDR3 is TGTGCCAGCAGTTTAGGGTCAGGGAGGACCTACGAGCAGTACTTC. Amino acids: CASSLGSGRTYEQYF.